This T cell receptor beta chain was identified in a study of blood T cell repertoires in COVID-19. Overall study context: The cDNA or gDNA used as material had been derived from T cells, B-cell-depleted T cells, or PBMCs.

Unmatched junction bases numbered 5, after V lost 3 bases and J lost 10 bases. This CDR3 has 14 amino acids. From germline, CDR1 is SGHNT and CDR2 YENEEA. Authors' analysis steps: Nucleated cell counts were estimated from reference gene primer amplification. TCRdb's table, derived via immunoSEQ multiplex PCR, lists solely in-frame clones and lacks some. That table furnishes V, J and clone size, whereas the DNA furnished D and trimming. The top ten hold roughly 10% of the sample, which has about 140,000 clones, about 90% seen once. This TCR was recovered from a man between 60 and 70 years old with active or convalescent COVID-19. The sample taken for sequencing was peripheral blood. The rearrangement links TRBV11-3 to TRBJ1-6; 8 bases agree with TRBD1. CDR3 loop: CASSLTGDGSPLHF. DNA for the CDR3: TGTGCCAGCAGCTTGACAGGGGACGGGTCACCCCTCCACTTT.